This T cell receptor (beta chain) was sequenced in a study of OX40 agonist ivuxolimab in advanced cancers. Study in general: Patients took ivuxolimab, an agonistic anti-OX40 (CD134) antibody.

The CDR3 has 16 amino acids. The V and J ends lost 4 bases and 12 bases respectively, with 27 bases between them. Germline CDR1 is SGHDN and CDR2 is FVKESK. TCRdb's table, derived via immunoSEQ multiplex PCR, lists solely in-frame clones and lacks some. In the table there are tens of thousands of clones, 65% to 85% of which are singletons. The sequenced sample was CD4+ or CD8+ T cells sorted from blood, obtained in a trial of the OX40 agonist ivuxolimab. This receptor was obtained from an adult with an advanced solid tumor such as melanoma, head and neck, liver or kidney cancer. The chain combines TRBV14 with TRBJ1-1; a weak D match, TRBD1 (6 bases). The CDR3 region has the DNA TGTGCCAGCAGCCCGACCGGGGGCGAAGGAGGAGGGCGGACTTTCTTT. Residues: CASSPTGGEGGGRTFF.